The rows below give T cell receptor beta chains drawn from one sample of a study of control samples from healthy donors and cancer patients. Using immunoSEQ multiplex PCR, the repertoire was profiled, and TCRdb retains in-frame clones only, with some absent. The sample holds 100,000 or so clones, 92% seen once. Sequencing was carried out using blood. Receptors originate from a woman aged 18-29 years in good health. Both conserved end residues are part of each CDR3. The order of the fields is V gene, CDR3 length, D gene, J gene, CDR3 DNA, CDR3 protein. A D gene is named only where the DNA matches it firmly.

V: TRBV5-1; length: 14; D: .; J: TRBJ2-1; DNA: TGCGCCAGCAGCTCCCTGACATCCTACAATGAGCAGTTCTTC; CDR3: CASSSLTSYNEQFF
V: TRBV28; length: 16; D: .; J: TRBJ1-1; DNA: TGTGTCAGCAGCCAGAACGACTTGGTTCGAAACACTGAAGCTTTCTTT; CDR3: CVSSQNDLVRNTEAFF
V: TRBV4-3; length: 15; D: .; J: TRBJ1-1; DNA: TGCGCCAGCAGCCAAAGTAGGGTGACGAACACTGAAGCTTTCTTT; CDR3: CASSQSRVTNTEAFF
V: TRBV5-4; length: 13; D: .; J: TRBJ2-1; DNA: TGTGCCAGCAGCTTGGATGCGAGAGATGAGCAGTTCTTC; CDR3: CASSLDARDEQFF
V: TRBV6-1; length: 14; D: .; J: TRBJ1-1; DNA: TGTGCCAGCAGTGAAGGGCCAGGGCCCTTCGAAGCTTTCTTT; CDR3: CASSEGPGPFEAFF
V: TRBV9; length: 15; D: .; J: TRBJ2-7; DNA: TGTGCCAGCAGCGTAGAGCCCGCCGCGGACTACGAGCAGTACTTC; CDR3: CASSVEPAADYEQYF
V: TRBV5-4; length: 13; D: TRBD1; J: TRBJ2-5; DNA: TGTGCCAGCCGGACAGGGGGACAAGAGACCCAGTACTTC; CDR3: CASRTGGQETQYF
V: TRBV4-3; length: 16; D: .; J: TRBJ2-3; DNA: TGCGCCAGCAGCCAAGATGGGGGTACTAGCACAGATACGCAGTATTTT; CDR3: CASSQDGGTSTDTQYF
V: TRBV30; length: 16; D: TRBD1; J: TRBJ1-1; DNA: TGTGCCTGGAGTGTACCGACAGGGATCACGTACACTGAAGCTTTCTTT; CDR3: CAWSVPTGITYTEAFF
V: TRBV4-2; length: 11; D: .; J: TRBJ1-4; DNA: TGTGCCAGCAGCCAGGGGTCGGGACTGTTTTTT; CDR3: CASSQGSGLFF
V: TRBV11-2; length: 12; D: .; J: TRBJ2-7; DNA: TGTGCCAGCAGCAGGTCCATCTACGAGCAGTACTTC; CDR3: CASSRSIYEQYF